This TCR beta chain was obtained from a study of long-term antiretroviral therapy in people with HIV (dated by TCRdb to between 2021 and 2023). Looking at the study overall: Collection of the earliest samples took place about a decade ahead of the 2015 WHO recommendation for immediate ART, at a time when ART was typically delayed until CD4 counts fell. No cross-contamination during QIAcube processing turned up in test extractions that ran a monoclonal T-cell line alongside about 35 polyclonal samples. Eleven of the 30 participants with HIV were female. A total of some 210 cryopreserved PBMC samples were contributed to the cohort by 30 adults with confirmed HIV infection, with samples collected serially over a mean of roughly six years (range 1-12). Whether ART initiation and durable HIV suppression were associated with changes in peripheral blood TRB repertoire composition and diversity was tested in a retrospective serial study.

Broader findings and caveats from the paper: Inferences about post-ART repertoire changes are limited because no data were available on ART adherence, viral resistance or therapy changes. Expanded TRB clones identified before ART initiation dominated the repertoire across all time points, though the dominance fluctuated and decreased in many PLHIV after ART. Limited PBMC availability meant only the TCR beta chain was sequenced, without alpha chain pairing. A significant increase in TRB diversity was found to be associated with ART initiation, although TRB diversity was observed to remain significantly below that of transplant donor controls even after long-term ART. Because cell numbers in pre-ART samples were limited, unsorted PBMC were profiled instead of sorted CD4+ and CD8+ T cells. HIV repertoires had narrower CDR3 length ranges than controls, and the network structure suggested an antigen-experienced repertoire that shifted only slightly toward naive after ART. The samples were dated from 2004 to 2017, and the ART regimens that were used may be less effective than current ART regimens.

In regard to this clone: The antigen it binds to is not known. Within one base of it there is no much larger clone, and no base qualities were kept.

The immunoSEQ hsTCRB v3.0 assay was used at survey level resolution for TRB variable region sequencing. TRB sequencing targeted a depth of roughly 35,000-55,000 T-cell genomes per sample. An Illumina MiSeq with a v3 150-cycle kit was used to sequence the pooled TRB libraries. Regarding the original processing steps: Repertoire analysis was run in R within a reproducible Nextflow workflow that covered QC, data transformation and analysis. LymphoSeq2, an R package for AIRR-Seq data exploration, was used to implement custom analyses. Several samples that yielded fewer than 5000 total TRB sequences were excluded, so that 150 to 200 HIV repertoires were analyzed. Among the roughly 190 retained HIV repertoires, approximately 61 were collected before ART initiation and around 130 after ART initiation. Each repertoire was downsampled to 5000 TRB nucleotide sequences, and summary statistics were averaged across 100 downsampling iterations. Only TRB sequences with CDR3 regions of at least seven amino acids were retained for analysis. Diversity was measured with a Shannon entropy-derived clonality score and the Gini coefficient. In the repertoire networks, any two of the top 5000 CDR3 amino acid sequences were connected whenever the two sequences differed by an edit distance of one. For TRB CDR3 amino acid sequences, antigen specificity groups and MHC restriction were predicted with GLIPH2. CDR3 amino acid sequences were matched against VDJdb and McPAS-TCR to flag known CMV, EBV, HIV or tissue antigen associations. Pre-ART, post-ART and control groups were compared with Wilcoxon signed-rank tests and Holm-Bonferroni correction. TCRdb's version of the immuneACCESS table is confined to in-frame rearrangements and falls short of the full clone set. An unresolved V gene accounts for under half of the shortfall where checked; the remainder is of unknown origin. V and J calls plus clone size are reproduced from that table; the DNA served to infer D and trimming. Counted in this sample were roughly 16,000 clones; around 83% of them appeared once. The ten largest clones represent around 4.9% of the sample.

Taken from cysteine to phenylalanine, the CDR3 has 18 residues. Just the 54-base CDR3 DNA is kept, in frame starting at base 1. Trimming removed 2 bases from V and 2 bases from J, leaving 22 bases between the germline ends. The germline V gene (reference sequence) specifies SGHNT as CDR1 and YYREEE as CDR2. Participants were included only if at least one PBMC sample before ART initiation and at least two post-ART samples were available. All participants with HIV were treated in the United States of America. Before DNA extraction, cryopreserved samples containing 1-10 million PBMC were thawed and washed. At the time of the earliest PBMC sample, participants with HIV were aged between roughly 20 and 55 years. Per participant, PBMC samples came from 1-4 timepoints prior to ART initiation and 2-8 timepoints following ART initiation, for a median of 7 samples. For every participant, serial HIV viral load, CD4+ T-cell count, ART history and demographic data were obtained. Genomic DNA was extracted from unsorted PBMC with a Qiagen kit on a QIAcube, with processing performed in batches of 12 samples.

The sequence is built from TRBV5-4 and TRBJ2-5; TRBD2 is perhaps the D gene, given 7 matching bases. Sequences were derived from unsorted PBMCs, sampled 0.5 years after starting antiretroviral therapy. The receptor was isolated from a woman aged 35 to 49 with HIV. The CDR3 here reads CASSLYGRPGGSQETQYF. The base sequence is TGTGCCAGCAGCTTATATGGACGGCCGGGGGGCTCACAAGAGACCCAGTACTTC.